The rows below give T cell receptor beta chains drawn from one sample of a study of T cells in localized non-small cell lung cancer. Method: immunoSEQ multiplex PCR; TCRdb's copy keeps in-frame clones and lacks some. The sample holds 50,000 to 70,000 clones, roughly 79% seen once. The material sequenced was PBMCs, taken before any cancer treatment. All receptors derive from a man aged 40-75 years with stage II lung adenocarcinoma. CDR3s include the opening cysteine and the closing phenylalanine or tryptophan. Fields, in order: clone size, V gene, J gene, CDR3 length, D gene, CDR3 protein, CDR3 DNA. D genes are given only for firm matches. Size is stated for part of the rows, as once, few or many counts, or as a class when the clone is expanded.

>.|TRBV5-1|TRBJ1-1|11|.
CASSQNTEAFF
TGCGCCAGCAGCCAAAACACTGAAGCTTTCTTT
>.|TRBV28|TRBJ2-5|15|TRBD2
CASIPGLAQAETQYF
TGTGCCAGCATCCCGGGACTAGCGCAGGCGGAGACCCAGTACTTC
>.|TRBV7-3|TRBJ2-5|14|TRBD1
CASSPDRGGETQYF
TGTGCCAGCAGCCCCGACAGGGGTGGAGAGACCCAGTACTTC
>.|TRBV11-2|TRBJ1-2|16|TRBD1
CASSLGQGARGYGYTF
TGTGCCAGCAGCTTAGGACAGGGGGCGCGTGGCTATGGCTACACCTTC
>.|TRBV27|TRBJ2-6|17|.
CASSLSLHGSGANVLTF
TGTGCCAGCAGCTTATCGTTGCACGGCTCTGGGGCCAACGTCCTGACTTTC
>.|TRBV11-2|TRBJ1-5|17|.
CASSLEKSGEPDQPQHF
TGTGCCAGCAGCTTAGAAAAGTCAGGGGAGCCCGATCAGCCCCAGCATTTT
>.|TRBV7-9|TRBJ2-3|14|.
CASSRTVFTDTQYF
TGTGCCAGCAGCCGGACAGTTTTCACAGATACGCAGTATTTT
>few|TRBV28|TRBJ2-3|16|.
CASSSPDGQNTDTQYF
TGTGCCAGCAGCTCCCCGGACGGCCAAAACACAGATACGCAGTATTTT
>.|TRBV14|TRBJ2-1|16|TRBD2
CASSTRLAGVGNEQFF
TGTGCCAGCAGCACCCGACTAGCGGGAGTAGGTAATGAGCAGTTCTTC
>.|TRBV7-7|TRBJ2-3|15|TRBD2
CASSALAGAVDTQYF
TGTGCTAGCAGCGCGTTAGCGGGAGCGGTAGATACGCAGTATTTT
>few|TRBV30|TRBJ2-5|17|TRBD2
CAWSVRRASGSQETQYF
TGTGCCTGGAGTGTACGACGGGCTAGCGGGAGCCAAGAGACCCAGTACTTC
>.|TRBV4-1|TRBJ1-5|16|TRBD1
CASSQRTGMGNQPQHF
TGCGCCAGCAGCCAAAGGACAGGGATGGGCAATCAGCCCCAGCATTTT
>.|TRBV7-9|TRBJ2-5|16|.
CASSFYLAEGKETQYF
TGTGCCAGCAGCTTTTACTTGGCGGAGGGGAAGGAGACCCAGTACTTC
>.|TRBV19|TRBJ2-4|17|.
CASSVTGRTLAKNIQYF
TGTGCCAGTAGCGTGACGGGGAGAACCCTAGCCAAAAACATTCAGTACTTC
>.|TRBV30|TRBJ1-5|16|TRBD1
CAWTRPGTGRNQPQHF
TGTGCCTGGACTCGTCCCGGGACAGGGCGCAATCAGCCCCAGCATTTT
>.|TRBV6-6|TRBJ1-2|13|.
CASSYRQNYGYTF
TGTGCCAGCAGTTATCGACAGAACTATGGCTACACCTTC
>.|TRBV11-3|TRBJ2-7|16|.
CASSLDQQGLDYEQYF
TGTGCCAGCAGCTTAGATCAGCAAGGCTTGGACTACGAGCAGTACTTC
>once|TRBV28|TRBJ1-2|15|.
CASSLVQGLPYGYTF
TGTGCCAGCAGTTTGGTCCAGGGCCTTCCTTATGGCTACACCTTC